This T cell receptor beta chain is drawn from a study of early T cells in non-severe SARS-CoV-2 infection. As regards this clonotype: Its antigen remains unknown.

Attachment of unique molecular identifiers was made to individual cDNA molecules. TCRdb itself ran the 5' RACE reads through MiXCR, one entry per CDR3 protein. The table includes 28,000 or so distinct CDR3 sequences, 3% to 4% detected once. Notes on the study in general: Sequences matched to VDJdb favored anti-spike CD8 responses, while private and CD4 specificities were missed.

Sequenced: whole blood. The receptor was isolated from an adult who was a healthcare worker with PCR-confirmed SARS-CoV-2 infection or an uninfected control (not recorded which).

The DNA of the CDR3 is TGTGCCAGCAGTCCATGGTCAGCGAGTGATGAGCAGTTCTTC. Amino acids: CASSPWSASDEQFF. The chain is built from TRBV6-2 or TRBV6-3 and TRBJ2-1, with D unresolved. Trimming shortened V by 5 bases and J by 8 bases, and 16 bases separated the two germline ends. The CDR3 is made up of 14 amino acids. CDR1 is MNHEY, CDR2 SVGEGT, per germline.